The TCR beta chain described here comes from a study of blood T cell repertoires in COVID-19. Study details: The United States, Italy and Spain supplied acute and convalescent COVID-19 samples.

Profiled with immunoSEQ multiplex PCR; TCRdb holds only in-frame clones, not every one. The table lists 210,000 or so clones, just under 80% of them singletons. Germline CDR1 SNHLY, CDR2 FYNNEI. This CDR3 region has 14 residues. V lost 7 bases and J lost 5; bases outside the gene matches: 7. The V call is TRBV2, the J call TRBJ1-4, with 7 positions matching TRBD1. Material for sequencing was peripheral blood. The TCR was taken from a woman older than 75 with active or convalescent COVID-19. The CDR3 loop reads CASNFGQANEKLFF. DNA of the CDR3: TGTGCCAGCAACTTTGGACAGGCAAATGAAAAACTGTTTTTT.